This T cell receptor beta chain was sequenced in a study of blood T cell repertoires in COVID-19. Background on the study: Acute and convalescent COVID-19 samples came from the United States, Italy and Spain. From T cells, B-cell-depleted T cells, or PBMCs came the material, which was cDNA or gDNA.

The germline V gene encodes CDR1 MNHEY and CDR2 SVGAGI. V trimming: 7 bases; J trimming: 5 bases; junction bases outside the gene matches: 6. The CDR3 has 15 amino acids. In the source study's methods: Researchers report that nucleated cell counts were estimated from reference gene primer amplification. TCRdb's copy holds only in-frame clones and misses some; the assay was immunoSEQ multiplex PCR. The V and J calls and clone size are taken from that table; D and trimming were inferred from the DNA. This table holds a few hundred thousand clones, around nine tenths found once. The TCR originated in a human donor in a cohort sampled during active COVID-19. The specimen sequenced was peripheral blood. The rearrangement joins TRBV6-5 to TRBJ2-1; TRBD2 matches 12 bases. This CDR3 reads CASTSLAGGNNEQFF. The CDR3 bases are TGTGCCAGCACCTCACTAGCGGGGGGTAACAATGAGCAGTTCTTC.